This record covers a single T cell receptor beta chain. Its antigen remains unidentified. The sample holds no much larger clone one base away, and base qualities are not on file. The CDR3 contains 13 residues, cysteine and phenylalanine counted. CDR3 DNA only is kept here, 39 bases in frame from base 1. V drops 3 bases and J drops 2 bases, leaving 7 bases in between. These data come from a study of immune characterization of retroperitoneal liposarcoma (dated by TCRdb to about 2019). The library was built by means of PCR. Sequencing used a NextSeq 500. TCRdb cleaned the public reads at Q25 with fastp, built clones with MiXCR and kept in-frame beta chains. A single entry per CDR3 protein holds the most common genes and DNA from its merged rows. Recorded for this sample are approximately 2,200 distinct CDR3 sequences; around 38% of them occurred a single time. The biggest ten clones account for 15% to 20% of the sample.

Sequenced: tumor tissue. This chain is built from TRBV12-3 or TRBV12-4 and TRBJ2-5; a tentative D match to TRBD1 spans 5 bases. The clonotype comes from a male donor with retroperitoneal liposarcoma. The CDR3 sequence is CASSLTDQETQYF. The DNA is as follows: TGTGCCAGCAGTTTGACAGATCAAGAGACCCAGTACTTC.